The 30 T cell receptor beta chains reported below all come from one sample, sequenced in a study of breast tumors, draining lymph nodes, adjacent tissues. Samples came from axillary lymph nodes draining the breast cancer. TCRdb ran MiXCR on the multiplex PCR reads and lists one entry per CDR3 protein. The top ten hold about 3.9% of the sample, which has around 250,000 distinct CDR3 sequences, less than 45% seen once. The specimen was axillary lymph node tissue. The receptor source for this set is a female donor with breast cancer. Some clones in this sample may be carry-over from other donors' samples.

This clonotype has just a few counts. This chain connects TRBV7-2 to TRBJ2-1; TRBD1 might be the D (6 bases). Germline-derived CDR1 and CDR2 are SGHTA and FQGNSA. The length of the CDR3 is 16 residues. V lost 1 base and J 2 bases, leaving 12 bases between the germline ends. In nucleotides, the CDR3 is TGTGCCAGCAGCTTAGGTAGGGGACAAGCCTACAATGAGCAGTTCTTC. This translates into CASSLGRGQAYNEQFF.

As for this clonotype: A much larger clone sits a single nucleotide away, making a read error possible. The chain combines TRBV11-3 with TRBJ2-3; weak D call: TRBD1 (5 bases). Germline V gives CDR1 SGHNT, CDR2 YENEEA. The CDR3 runs 17 residues. CDR3 sequence reads: CASSLGTQGGSTGTQYF. In DNA form, the CDR3 reads TGTGCCAGCAGCTTAGGCACCCAAGGCGGAAGCACAGGTACGCAGTATTTT.

This clonotype was detected ten times or more. J is TRBJ2-5 and V is TRBV12-3 or TRBV12-4; D ambiguous. V was clipped by 5 bases and J by 5 bases, with 9 bases between them. There are 12 residues in the CDR3. The CDR3 reads CASSPQLETQYF. The CDR3 nucleotides are TGTGCCAGCAGTCCTCAGCTGGAGACCCAGTACTTC.

This clonotype came up many times. The V call is TRBV7-6, the J call TRBJ2-3; either TRBD1 or TRBD2 may supply D (5 bases each). Germline values: CDR1 SGHVS, CDR2 FNYEAQ. This CDR3 is 16 amino acids long. V lost 5 bases to trimming and J lost 1 base, with 16 bases between them. The CDR3 DNA reads TGTGCCAGCAGCGGACAACTGCGCGGGCGCACAGATACGCAGTATTTT. This translates into CASSGQLRGRTDTQYF.

This clonotype was picked up a small number of times. This rearrangement joins TRBV5-5 to TRBJ2-3; D gene ambiguous. Germline V gene sequence: CDR1 SGHKS, CDR2 YYEKEE (reference sequence). The CDR3 totals 14 residues. Deletions cut 1 base from V and 3 bases from J, with 9 bases between. CDR3 in DNA: TGTGCCAGCAGCTTGTCTTTAGATACAGATACGCAGTATTTT. Translating gives CASSLSLDTDTQYF.

This clonotype was counted at least ten times. The rearrangement links TRBV7-8 to TRBJ1-2; D not resolved. CDR3 size: 13 residues. The V and J ends lost 3 bases and 2 bases respectively, with 7 bases between them. Germline V gene sequence: CDR1 SGHVS, CDR2 FQNEAQ. This chain's CDR3 is CASSFGSNYGYTF. DNA of the CDR3: TGTGCCAGCAGCTTCGGCAGCAACTATGGCTACACCTTC.

This clonotype showed up many times. V is TRBV10-2 and J is TRBJ2-1; TRBD2 agrees at 8 bases. Germline V lookup: CDR1 WSHSY, CDR2 SAAADI. CDR3 length: 15 residues. Trimming removed 3 bases from V and 7 bases from J; junction bases left unmatched: 8. CDR3 DNA: TGCGCCAGCAGTGAAGCGGGCGGGAGGAGGAATGAGCAGTTCTTC. Amino acids: CASSEAGGRRNEQFF.

This clonotype was recorded many times. The chain couples TRBV20-1 to TRBJ2-1; D possibly matches TRBD1 or TRBD2 (5 bases each). CDR3 length equals 15 residues. Germline CDR1 and CDR2: DFQATT and SNEGSKA (reference sequence). The V end lost 3 bases, the J end lost 0 bases, and 12 bases lay between the germline ends. CDR3: CSARDSGRSYNEQFF. The CDR3 nucleotides are TGCAGTGCTAGGGACTCAGGGCGCTCCTACAATGAGCAGTTCTTC.

This clonotype has more than one count but fewer than ten. This chain joins TRBV5-1 and TRBJ2-5, with 10 positions matching TRBD2. Germline CDR1 is SGHRS and CDR2 is YFSETQ. Germline trimming cut 0 bases from V and 6 bases from J; bases unmatched to any gene: 2. This CDR3 is built from 14 residues. The CDR3 DNA sequence: TGCGCCAGCAGCTTGGGGACTAGCGGCCAGACCCAGTACTTC. Translation gives CASSLGTSGQTQYF.

This clonotype turned up a few times. This chain uses TRBV6-5 with TRBJ1-6; 7 nucleotides line up with TRBD1. Per the germline V gene, CDR1 is MNHEY and CDR2 is SVGAGI. The V and J ends lost 5 bases and 4 bases, in that order; junction bases with no gene match: 8. The CDR3 totals 16 residues. CDR3 DNA sequence: TGTGCCAGCAGTCACGCCCTGACAGGGTATAATTCACCCCTCCACTTT. It codes for CASSHALTGYNSPLHF.

This clonotype has ten or more counts. The chain employs TRBV20-1 and TRBJ2-3, with 7 nucleotides matching TRBD2. With 0 bases clipped from V and 0 bases from J, the junction kept 12 bases outside the gene matches. This CDR3 comprises 18 residues. Germline lookup yields CDR1 DFQATT and CDR2 SNEGSKA (reference sequence). CDR3 region: CSARDASGYPSSTDTQYF. The CDR3 nucleotides read TGCAGTGCTAGAGATGCTAGCGGATACCCCTCTAGCACAGATACGCAGTATTTT.

This clonotype was seen at least ten times. The chain links TRBV7-6 to TRBJ2-5, with a weak D call TRBD1 (5 bases). The CDR3 covers 14 residues. Germline V gene data show CDR1 as SGHVS and CDR2 as FNYEAQ. V lost 4 bases and J lost 1, with 10 bases in between. CDR3 nucleotide sequence: TGTGCCAGCAGCTACTTGACAGCCCAAGAGACCCAGTACTTC. Protein sequence: CASSYLTAQETQYF.

This clonotype was counted ten times or more. This chain connects TRBV7-2 to TRBJ1-3; 12 positions match TRBD1. Germline assignment: CDR1 SGHTA and CDR2 FQGNSA. The V segment lost 1 base and the J segment 3 bases; nucleotides outside the gene matches: 4. CDR3 length equals 17 residues. This CDR3 is CASSLVGTGGLGNTIYF. The CDR3 DNA sequence: TGTGCCAGCAGCTTAGTGGGGACAGGGGGCCTTGGAAACACCATATATTTT.

This rearrangement joins TRBV12-3 or TRBV12-4 to TRBJ1-6; no reliable D call. The V end was cut by 3 bases, the J end by 7 bases, with 10 bases between. The CDR3 runs to 14 residues. Written as DNA, the CDR3 is TGTGCCAGCAGTTTGATTGCCTTCAATTCACCCCTCCACTTT. The encoded protein is CASSLIAFNSPLHF.

The V gene is TRBV6-6, the J gene TRBJ2-1; 11 bases align to TRBD2. With 6 bases clipped from V and 7 bases from J, the junction kept 8 bases outside the gene matches. The CDR3 runs 15 residues. Germline CDR1 reads MNHNY; CDR2 reads SVGAGI (reference sequence). The CDR3 sequence: CASSPGTSGKNEQFF. The CDR3 DNA is TGTGCCAGCAGCCCCGGGACTAGCGGAAAGAATGAGCAGTTCTTC.

The rearrangement links TRBV20-1 to TRBJ1-2, with 8 bases identical to TRBD1. The length of the CDR3 is 14 residues. Germline loops: CDR1 DFQATT, CDR2 SNEGSKA (reference sequence). The ends lost 0 bases at V and 4 bases at J; junction bases unmatched: 4. CDR3 DNA sequence: TGCAGTGCTAGAGATAGGACAGGGACCTATGGCTACACCTTC. Translation gives CSARDRTGTYGYTF.

This clonotype has ten or more counts. CDR3 sequence reads: CASTHEGQGWEPQHF. The CDR3 nucleotides are TGTGCCAGTACTCATGAGGGGCAGGGTTGGGAGCCCCAGCATTTT. The chain couples TRBV19 to TRBJ1-5; tentatively, D is TRBD1 (5 bases). V dropped 7 bases and J dropped 8 bases, with 21 bases sitting between them. The CDR3 length is 15 residues. Per germline, CDR1 LNHDA and CDR2 SQIVND (reference sequence). The full variable domain, its missing parts supplied by reference TRBV19 and TRBJ1-5, is DGGITQSPKYLFRKEGQNVTLSCEQNLNHDAMYWYRQDPGQGLRLIYYSQIVNDFQKGDIAEGYSVSREKKESFPLTVTSAQKNPTAFYLCASTHEGQGWEPQHFGDGTRLSIL.

The chain couples TRBV5-5 to TRBJ1-5; 8 nucleotides agree with TRBD1. V lost 4 bases, J lost 0 bases, and 12 bases stayed unmatched. The CDR3 loop spans 18 amino acids. The germline V gene encodes CDR1 SGHKS and CDR2 YYEKEE (reference sequence). As DNA, the CDR3 is TGTGCCAGCAGCGCTGACAGGGGACCATCCCTTAGCAATCAGCCCCAGCATTTT. Translating gives CASSADRGPSLSNQPQHF.

The V and J genes are TRBV18 and TRBJ1-2; possibly TRBD1 for D (5 bases). The length of the CDR3 is 13 residues. Trimming took 3 bases from V and 8 from J, leaving 13 bases between them. Per the germline V gene, CDR1 is KGHSH and CDR2 is LQKENI. This chain's CDR3 is CASSPERGSGYTF. The DNA of the CDR3 is TGTGCCAGCTCACCGGAGAGGGGCAGCGGCTACACCTTC.

In this sample, this clonotype turned up many times. For the CDR3, the DNA is TGTGCCAGCTCACCCCCCGGACTCCCTGGAGCCCAGCATTTT. This sequence encodes CASSPPGLPGAQHF. V is TRBV18 and J is TRBJ1-5; D gene unclear. Germline values: CDR1 KGHSH, CDR2 LQKENI. The CDR3 has 14 amino acids. Trimming removed 3 bases at V and 11 bases at J, with 17 bases between.

This clonotype was counted ten times or more. The V and J genes are TRBV4-1 and TRBJ1-4; the D is unclear. The V gene's germline CDR1 is MGHRA and CDR2 YSYEKL. The germline V and J ends were trimmed by 0 bases and 5 bases, with 13 bases remaining between them. This CDR3 comprises 16 residues. This CDR3 is CASSQDPRSSNEKLFF. The CDR3 coding sequence is TGCGCCAGCAGCCAAGATCCTCGGTCTTCGAATGAAAAACTGTTTTTT.

This clonotype was detected a few times. Because the CDR3 is missing its conserved closing phenylalanine or tryptophan, this is likely a read error. This chain joins TRBV6-5 and TRBJ2-7; 13 bases agree with TRBD2. Per the germline V gene, CDR1 is MNHEY and CDR2 is SVGAGI. CDR3 length: 14 residues. J lost 4 bases, V lost 6 bases, and 3 bases had no gene match. CDR3 residues: CASRTSGRTYEQYL. CDR3 sequence (DNA): TGTGCCAGCAGGACTAGCGGGAGGACGTACGAGCAGTACCTC.

This clonotype was counted ten times or more. The rearrangement links TRBV9 to TRBJ1-2; 8 bases map to TRBD1. Looked up from germline, CDR1 is SGDLS and CDR2 is YYNGEE. With 0 bases clipped from V and 7 bases from J, the junction kept 8 bases outside the gene matches. The CDR3 runs to 15 residues. The CDR3 region is CASSVATQGAGGYTF. In DNA form, the CDR3 reads TGTGCCAGCAGCGTAGCTACCCAGGGGGCGGGTGGCTACACCTTC.

Of note for this clonotype: A read error may explain this, as a much larger clone is one base away. The chain joins TRBV20-1 to TRBJ2-1, with D possibly TRBD2 on 6 matching bases. This CDR3 is 12 amino acids long. Germline CDR1 and CDR2: DFQATT and SNEGSKA (reference sequence). The CDR3 region has the DNA TGCAGTGCTAGCCGGGGACTCAATGAGCCGTTCTTC. Its protein is CSASRGLNEPFF.

This clonotype was recorded a few times. The rearrangement links TRBV6-1 to TRBJ2-5, with D possibly matching TRBD2 (6 bases). V lost 3 bases and J 2 bases, leaving 10 bases between the germline ends. CDR3 length equals 14 residues. Germline V gene data show CDR1 as MNHNS and CDR2 as SASEGT. The CDR3 sequence: CASSDVGGQETQYF. CDR3 nucleotide sequence: TGTGCCAGCAGTGATGTTGGGGGGCAAGAGACCCAGTACTTC.

Notes on this clonotype: One end of the junction is discordant with germline, which a read error may explain. The chain is built from TRBV15 and TRBJ2-5, with TRBD1 identical over 7 bases. CDR3 length: 9 amino acids. Germline assignment: CDR1 LNHNV and CDR2 YYDKDF (reference sequence). CDR3 loop: CATSRGQGF. The CDR3 nucleotides read TGTGCCACCAGCAGAGGACAGGGCTTC. The complete variable domain, with remaining parts taken from reference TRBV15 and TRBJ2-5, reads DAMVIQNPRYQVTQFGKPVTLSCSQTLNHNVMYWYQQKSSQAPKLLFHYYDKDFNNEADTPDNFQSRRPNTSFCFLDIRSPGLGDTAMYLCATSRGQGFGPGTRLLVL.

In the case of this clonotype: Since no conserved phenylalanine or tryptophan closes the CDR3, a read error is the likely cause. The V gene is TRBV14, the J gene TRBJ2-2; possible D gene TRBD2, 5 bases. This CDR3 has 14 amino acids. V was cut by 6 bases and J by 4 bases, with 12 bases left in between. In germline, CDR1 is SGHDN, CDR2 FVKESK. CDR3: CASSFGGVTGELFL. The CDR3 bases are TGTGCCAGCAGTTTTGGAGGAGTCACCGGGGAGCTGTTTTTG.

This clonotype was seen at least ten times. The chain joins TRBV2 to TRBJ2-1; TRBD2 matches 13 bases. This CDR3 is built from 14 residues. Trimming took 6 bases from V and 6 from J; bases not matched to a gene: 2. In germline, CDR1 is SNHLY, CDR2 FYNNEI. For the CDR3, the DNA is TGTGCCAGCAGCCGGACTAGCGGGAGCAATGAGCAGTTCTTC. Its protein product is CASSRTSGSNEQFF.

The CDR3 nucleotides read TGCGCCAGCAGCCAAGATTCAAGCGGCCTTACCTACGAGCAGTACTTC. Its protein product is CASSQDSSGLTYEQYF. The J gene is TRBJ2-7, the V gene TRBV4-1; D is possibly TRBD2 (5 bases). The CDR3 sequence is 16 residues long. The germline CDR1 and CDR2 sequences are MGHRA and YSYEKL. V gave up 0 bases and J gave up 2 bases, with 14 bases separating them.

This clonotype was picked up many times. This rearrangement joins TRBV5-1 to TRBJ2-1, with TRBD2 identical over 7 bases. The V gene end was trimmed by 2 bases and the J gene end by 8 bases; junction bases not matched to a gene: 7. CDR1 and CDR2 (germline): SGHRS, YFSETQ. The CDR3 has 14 residues. CDR3 sequence: CASSFWRELDEQFF. The CDR3 DNA follows: TGCGCCAGCAGCTTTTGGCGGGAGCTCGATGAGCAGTTCTTC.